Here is one T cell receptor beta chain with its context. No antigen is known for it. These data belong to a study of a mutant IDH1 vaccine in newly diagnosed glioma. Study-wide context: Commencement of vaccination occurred 4-6 weeks following radiotherapy alone, or concurrently with temozolomide cycles. Previous treatment comprised radiotherapy, temozolomide, or both, mostly both.

In germline, CDR1 is SGHRS, CDR2 YFSETQ. V was cut by 4 bases and J by 5 bases, with 12 bases left in between. The CDR3 runs to 13 residues. Profiling relied on immunoSEQ multiplex PCR, and the TCRdb table lists in-frame clones only, not all of them. Of over 45,000 clones listed, around 80% were seen once; the top ten hold around 7.4%. This sample's time point: week 5, during vaccination. With topical imiquimod, each dose of the vaccine consisted of 300 ug of mutant IDH1 20-mer peptide. The sample was PBMCs, taken from a glioma patient whose treatment included an IDH1 peptide vaccine. The receptor was isolated from a woman in her forties or fifties with glioma. The chain carries TRBV5-1 and TRBJ2-5, with D tentatively TRBD1 or TRBD2 (5 bases each). CDR3 nucleotide sequence: TGCGCCAGCAGCCCTGGGGGTATGGAGACCCAGTACTTC. Translation gives CASSPGGMETQYF.